The 9 T cell receptor beta chains given below trace back to one sample, sequenced in a study of blood T cell repertoires in COVID-19. Sequencing used immunoSEQ multiplex PCR; TCRdb keeps in-frame clones, though not all of them. The data show 100,000 or so clones, roughly 81% seen once. Sequences were obtained from peripheral blood. These receptors all stem from a woman aged 70-85 years with acute or convalescent COVID-19.

This rearrangement joins TRBV19 to TRBJ1-2, with unresolved D. V was shortened by 3 bases and J by 3 bases, with 8 bases between the two germline ends. This CDR3 comprises 13 residues. The V gene's germline CDR1 is LNHDA and CDR2 SQIVND (reference sequence). CDR3 in amino acids: CASSMVGDYGYTF. The CDR3 DNA reads as TGTGCCAGTAGTATGGTGGGAGACTATGGCTACACCTTC.

V usage is TRBV6-5 and J usage is TRBJ2-7; D not resolved. Germline V gene data show CDR1 as MNHEY and CDR2 as SVGAGI. Trimming stripped 6 bases from V and 2 bases from J, with 11 bases between. This CDR3 has 13 residues. CDR3 sequence (DNA): TGTGCCAGCAGGCACACCGTAACCTACGAGCAGTACTTC. This gives the protein CASRHTVTYEQYF.

This clone was seen more than once but under ten times. The V gene is TRBV27, the J gene TRBJ2-7; 8 bases align to TRBD1. This CDR3 is 17 amino acids long. Germline V gene sequence: CDR1 MNHEY, CDR2 SMNVEV (reference sequence). V lost 6 bases, J lost 0 bases, and 13 bases stayed unmatched. The CDR3 sequence: CASRDQGASRFSYEQYF. The CDR3 nucleotides read TGTGCCAGCAGAGATCAGGGGGCCTCTCGCTTCTCCTACGAGCAGTACTTC.

V is TRBV28 and J is TRBJ1-1, with a possible D match to TRBD1 (5 bases). CDR1 is MDHEN and CDR2 is SYDVKM in the germline V gene. Deletions cut 2 bases from V and 5 bases from J, with 12 bases between. This CDR3 is built from 14 residues. CDR3 amino acids: CASSLVEGWTEAFF. CDR3 DNA: TGTGCCAGCAGTTTAGTGGAGGGGTGGACTGAAGCTTTCTTT.

This clone has only one observation. This CDR3 is CASSYLAGGGNEQFF. CDR3 nucleotides: TGTGCCAGCAGTTATTTAGCGGGGGGGGGCAATGAGCAGTTCTTC. The V call is TRBV6-9, the J call TRBJ2-1; TRBD2 matches at 11 bases. With 1 base clipped from V and 6 bases from J, the junction kept 2 bases outside the gene matches. This CDR3 spans 15 amino acids. CDR1 and CDR2 from the germline V gene are MNHGY and SVAAGI.

The J gene is TRBJ2-1, the V gene TRBV9, with D possibly being TRBD2 (5 bases). This CDR3 contains 14 residues. The ends were cut back, 0 bases at V and 10 bases at J, with 14 bases in the middle. CDR1 is SGDLS, CDR2 YYNGEE, per germline. The CDR3 nucleotides read TGTGCCAGCAGCGTAGATCCGGAGGTAAGGGAGCAGTTCTTC. It encodes CASSVDPEVREQFF.

This clone was recorded once. The chain uses TRBV24-1 and TRBJ2-5; 7 nucleotides line up with TRBD1. Looked up from germline, CDR1 is KGHDR and CDR2 is SFDVKD. J gave up 5 bases and V 0 bases, and 5 bases lay outside the gene matches. This CDR3 comprises 15 residues. CDR3 amino acids: CATSDLEGAVETQYF. CDR3 coding DNA: TGTGCCACCAGTGATTTGGAGGGGGCGGTGGAGACCCAGTACTTC.

The chain is built from TRBV7-8 and TRBJ2-1; 11 bases align to TRBD2. The CDR3 totals 14 residues. J gave up 2 bases and V 7 bases, and 1 base lay outside the gene matches. Germline CDR1 is SGHVS and CDR2 is FQNEAQ. The CDR3 sequence is CASTTSGAYNEQFF. The DNA of the CDR3 is TGTGCCAGCACGACTAGCGGGGCCTACAATGAGCAGTTCTTC.

J is TRBJ2-1 and V is TRBV5-6, with 14 bases identical to TRBD2. The V gene end was trimmed by 2 bases and the J gene end by 9 bases; junction bases not matched to a gene: 10. The V gene's germline CDR1 is SGHDT and CDR2 YYEEEE. This CDR3 has 17 amino acids. The CDR3 sequence: CASSFTPGLAGEGEQFF. The CDR3 region has the DNA TGTGCCAGCAGCTTTACCCCGGGACTAGCGGGAGAAGGTGAGCAGTTCTTC.